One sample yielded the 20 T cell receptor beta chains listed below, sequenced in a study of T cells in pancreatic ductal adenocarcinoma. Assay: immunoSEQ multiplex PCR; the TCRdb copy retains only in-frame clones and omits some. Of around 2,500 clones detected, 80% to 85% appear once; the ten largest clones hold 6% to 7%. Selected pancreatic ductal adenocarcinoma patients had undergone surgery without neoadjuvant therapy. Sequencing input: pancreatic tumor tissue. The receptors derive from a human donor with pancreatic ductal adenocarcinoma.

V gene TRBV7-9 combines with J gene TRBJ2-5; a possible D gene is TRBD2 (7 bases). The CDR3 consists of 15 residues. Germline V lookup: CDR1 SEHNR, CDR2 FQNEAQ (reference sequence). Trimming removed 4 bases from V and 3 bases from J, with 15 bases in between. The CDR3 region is CASSSWGGGKETQYF. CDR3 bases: TGTGCCAGCAGCTCATGGGGAGGGGGAAAAGAGACCCAGTACTTC.

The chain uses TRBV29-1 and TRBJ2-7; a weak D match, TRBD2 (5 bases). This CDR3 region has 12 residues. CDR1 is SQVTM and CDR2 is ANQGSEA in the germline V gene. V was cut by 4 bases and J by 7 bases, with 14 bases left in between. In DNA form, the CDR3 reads TGCAGCGTTGCTTTCTCAGCGGCAGAGCAGTACTTC. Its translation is CSVAFSAAEQYF.

In DNA form, the CDR3 reads TGTGCCAGCAGTCCCAGCGGGGAGACCCAGTACTTC. It yields the protein CASSPSGETQYF. The rearrangement uses TRBV27 and TRBJ2-5; D may be TRBD2 (6 bases). CDR3 length equals 12 residues. Germline lookup yields CDR1 MNHEY and CDR2 SMNVEV (reference sequence). Trimming left V 5 bases short and J 5 bases short, with 9 bases between.

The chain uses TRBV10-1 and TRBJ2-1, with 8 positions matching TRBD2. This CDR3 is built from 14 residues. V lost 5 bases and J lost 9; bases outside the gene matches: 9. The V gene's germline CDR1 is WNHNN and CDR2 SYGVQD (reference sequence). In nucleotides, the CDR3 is TGCGCCAGCAGTCCCGGACTAGCCTCTGGTGAGCAGTTCTTC. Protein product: CASSPGLASGEQFF.

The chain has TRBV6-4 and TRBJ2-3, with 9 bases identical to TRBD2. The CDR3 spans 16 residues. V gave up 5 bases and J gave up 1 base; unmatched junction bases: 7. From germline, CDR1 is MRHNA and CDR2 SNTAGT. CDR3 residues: CASSSSPSGGTDTQYF. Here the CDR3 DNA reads TGTGCCAGCAGTTCAAGCCCTAGCGGGGGCACAGATACGCAGTATTTT.

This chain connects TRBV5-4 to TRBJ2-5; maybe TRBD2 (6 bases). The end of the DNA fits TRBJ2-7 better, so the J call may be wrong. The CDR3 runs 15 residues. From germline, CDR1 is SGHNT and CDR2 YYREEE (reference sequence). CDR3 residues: CASSTRGSGNYEQYF. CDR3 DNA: TGTGCCAGCAGCACCCGAGGTAGCGGCAACTACGAGCAGTACTTC.

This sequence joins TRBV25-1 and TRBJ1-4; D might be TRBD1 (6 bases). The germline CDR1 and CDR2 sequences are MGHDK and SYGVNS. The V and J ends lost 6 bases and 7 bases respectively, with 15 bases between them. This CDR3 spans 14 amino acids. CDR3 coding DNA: TGTGCCAGCAGCAGGACAGCAGAAGGTGAAAAACTGTTTTTT. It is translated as CASSRTAEGEKLFF.

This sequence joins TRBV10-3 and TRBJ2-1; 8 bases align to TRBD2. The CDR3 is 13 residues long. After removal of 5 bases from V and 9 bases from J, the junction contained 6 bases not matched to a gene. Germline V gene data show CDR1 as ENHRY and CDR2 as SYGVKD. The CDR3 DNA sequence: TGTGCCATCAGTCCGGGACTAGATCTTGAGCAGTTCTTC. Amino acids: CAISPGLDLEQFF.

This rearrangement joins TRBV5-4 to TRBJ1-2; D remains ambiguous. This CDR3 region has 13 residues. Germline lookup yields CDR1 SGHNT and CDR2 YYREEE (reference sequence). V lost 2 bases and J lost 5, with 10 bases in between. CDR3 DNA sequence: TGTGCCAGCAGCTTCGGGGAAGGGTATGGCTACACCTTC. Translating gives CASSFGEGYGYTF. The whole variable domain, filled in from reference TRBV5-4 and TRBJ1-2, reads ETGVTQSPTHLIKTRGQQVTLRCSSQSGHNTVSWYQQALGQGPQFIFQYYREEENGRGNFPPRFSGLQFPNYSSELNVNALELDDSALYLCASSFGEGYGYTFGSGTRLTVV.

In DNA form, the CDR3 reads TGTGCCAGCAGCTTAAGAGCGGGAGGGAATGAGCAGTTCTTC. Its protein is CASSLRAGGNEQFF. The chain recombines TRBV11-3 with TRBJ2-1; 10 bases line up with TRBD2. CDR3 size: 14 residues. The junction had 2 bases not matched to a gene; V was cut back by 2 bases and J by 7 bases. The germline CDR1 and CDR2 sequences are SGHNT and YENEEA.

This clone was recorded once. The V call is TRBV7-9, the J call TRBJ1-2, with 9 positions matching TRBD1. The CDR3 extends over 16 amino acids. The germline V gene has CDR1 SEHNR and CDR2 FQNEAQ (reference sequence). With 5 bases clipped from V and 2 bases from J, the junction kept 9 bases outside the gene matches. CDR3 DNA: TGTGCCAGCAGCCCCCCCGACAGGGGGGTCAACTATGGCTACACCTTC. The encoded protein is CASSPPDRGVNYGYTF.

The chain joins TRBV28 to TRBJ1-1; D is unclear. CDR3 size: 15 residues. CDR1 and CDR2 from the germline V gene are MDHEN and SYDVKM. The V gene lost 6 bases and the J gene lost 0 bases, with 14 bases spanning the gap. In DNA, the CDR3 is TGTGCCAGCAGCCCACACGACACCATGAACACTGAAGCTTTCTTT. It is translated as CASSPHDTMNTEAFF.

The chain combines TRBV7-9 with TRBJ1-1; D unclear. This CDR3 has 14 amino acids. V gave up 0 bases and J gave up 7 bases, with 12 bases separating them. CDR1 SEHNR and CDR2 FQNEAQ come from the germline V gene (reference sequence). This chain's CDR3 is CASSLARLPGEAFF. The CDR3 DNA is TGTGCCAGCAGCTTAGCGCGCCTGCCTGGTGAAGCTTTCTTT.

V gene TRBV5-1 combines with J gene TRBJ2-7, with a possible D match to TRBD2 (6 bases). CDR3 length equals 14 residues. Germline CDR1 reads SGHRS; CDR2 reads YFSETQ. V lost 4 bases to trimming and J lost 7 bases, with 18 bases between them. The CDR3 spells CASSLGTLGQEQYF. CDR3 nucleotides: TGCGCCAGCAGCCTGGGGACTCTTGGCCAGGAGCAGTACTTC. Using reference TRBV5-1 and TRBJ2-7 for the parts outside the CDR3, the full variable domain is KAGVTQTPRYLIKTRGQQVTLSCSPISGHRSVSWYQQTPGQGLQFLFEYFSETQRNKGNFPGRFSGRQFSNSRSEMNVSTLELGDSALYLCASSLGTLGQEQYFGPGTRLTVT.

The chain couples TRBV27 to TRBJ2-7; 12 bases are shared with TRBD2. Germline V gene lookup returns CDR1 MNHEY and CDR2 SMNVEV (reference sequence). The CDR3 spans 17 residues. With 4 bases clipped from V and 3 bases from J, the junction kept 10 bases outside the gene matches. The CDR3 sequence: CASSSQLAGGSYYEQYF. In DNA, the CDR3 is TGTGCCAGCAGTTCCCAACTAGCGGGAGGATCCTACTACGAGCAGTACTTC.

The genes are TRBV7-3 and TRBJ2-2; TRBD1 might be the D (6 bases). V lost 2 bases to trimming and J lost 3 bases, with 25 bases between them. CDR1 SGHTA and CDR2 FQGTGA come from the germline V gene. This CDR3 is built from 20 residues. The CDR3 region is CASSLCHRVNTPVYTGELFF. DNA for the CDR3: TGTGCCAGCAGCTTATGTCACAGGGTAAACACACCGGTATACACCGGGGAGCTGTTTTTT.

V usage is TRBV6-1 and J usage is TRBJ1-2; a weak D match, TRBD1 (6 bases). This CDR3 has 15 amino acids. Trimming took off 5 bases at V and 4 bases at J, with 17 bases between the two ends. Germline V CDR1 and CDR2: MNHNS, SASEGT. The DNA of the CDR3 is TGTGCCAGCAGTACAACAGGGCAGCCCGTCTATGGCTACACCTTC. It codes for CASSTTGQPVYGYTF.

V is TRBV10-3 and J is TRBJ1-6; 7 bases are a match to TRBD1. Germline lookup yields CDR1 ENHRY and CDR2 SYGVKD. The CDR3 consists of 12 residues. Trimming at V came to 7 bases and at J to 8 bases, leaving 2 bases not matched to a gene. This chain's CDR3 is CAIKQGDSPLHF. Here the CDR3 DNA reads TGTGCCATCAAGCAGGGGGATTCACCCCTCCACTTT.

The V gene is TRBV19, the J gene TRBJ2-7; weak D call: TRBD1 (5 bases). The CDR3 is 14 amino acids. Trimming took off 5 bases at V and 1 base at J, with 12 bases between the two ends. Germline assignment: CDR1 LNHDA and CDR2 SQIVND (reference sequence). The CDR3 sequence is CASSLGHLSYEQYF. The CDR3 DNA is TGTGCCAGTAGTCTCGGACACCTATCCTACGAGCAGTACTTC.

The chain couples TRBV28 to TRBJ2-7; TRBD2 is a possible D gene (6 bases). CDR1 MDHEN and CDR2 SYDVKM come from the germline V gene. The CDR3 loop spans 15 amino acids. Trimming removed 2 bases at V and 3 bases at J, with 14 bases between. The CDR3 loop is CASSLRARRGYEQYF. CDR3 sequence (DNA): TGTGCCAGCAGTTTAAGGGCGAGGAGGGGCTACGAGCAGTACTTC.